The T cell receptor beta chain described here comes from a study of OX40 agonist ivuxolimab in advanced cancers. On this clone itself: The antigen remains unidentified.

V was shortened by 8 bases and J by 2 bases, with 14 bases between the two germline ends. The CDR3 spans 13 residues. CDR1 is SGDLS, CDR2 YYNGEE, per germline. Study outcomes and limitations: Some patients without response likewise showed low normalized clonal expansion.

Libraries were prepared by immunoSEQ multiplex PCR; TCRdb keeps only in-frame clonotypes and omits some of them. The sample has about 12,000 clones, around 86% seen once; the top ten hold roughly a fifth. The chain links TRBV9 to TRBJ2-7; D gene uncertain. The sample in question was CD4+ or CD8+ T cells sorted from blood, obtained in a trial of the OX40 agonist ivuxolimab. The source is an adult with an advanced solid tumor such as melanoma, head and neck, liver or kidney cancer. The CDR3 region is CARLHSPPYEQYF. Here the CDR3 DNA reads TGTGCCAGACTGCACAGCCCGCCCTACGAGCAGTACTTC.